This TCR beta chain emerged from a study of response to subunit inactivated influenza vaccine. Germline CDR1 is SGHAT and CDR2 is FQDESV (reference sequence). J was trimmed by 5 bases and V by 5 bases; bases with no gene match: 15. The CDR3 has 19 amino acids. The sample holds a few counts of this clonotype. The antigen is undetermined. Study conclusions and caveats: The authors put forward the suggestion that each seasonal influenza vaccination may bring in only a limited number of new T cells.

TCRdb analysed the RT-PCR reads with MiXCR anew, one entry per CDR3 protein. The sample comprises around 490,000 distinct CDR3 sequences, 7.5% to 8.5% of which are singletons, and 10% to 15% rests with the top ten. This TCR derives from a man between 50 and 69 years old who received an inactivated influenza vaccine. Sequences were derived from PBMCs from blood, sampled around 25 months after vaccination. V is TRBV11-1 and J is TRBJ2-3; the match to TRBD2 covers 14 bases. The CDR3, as DNA: TGTGCCAGCAGCCCTCCCAACCTAAGGACTAGCGGGGGGCGAGATACGCAGTATTTT. Amino acids: CASSPPNLRTSGGRDTQYF. Full variable domain (missing parts from reference TRBV11-1 and TRBJ2-3): EAEVAQSPRYKITEKSQAVAFWCDPISGHATLYWYRQILGQGPELLVQFQDESVVDDSQLPKDRFSAERLKGVDSTLKIQPAELGDSAMYLCASSPPNLRTSGGRDTQYFGPGTRLTVL.